Shown below are 26 T cell receptor beta chains from a single sample sequenced in a study of glioma-infiltrating T cells after dendritic cell vaccination. Time point reported: after dendritic cell vaccination, including at tumor progression/relapse. Method: immunoSEQ multiplex PCR; TCRdb's copy keeps in-frame clones and lacks some. Among 99,000 or so clones listed, around 90% were seen once. Sequencing used blood, obtained after dendritic cell vaccination. These receptors were collected from a human donor with glioblastoma.

The J gene is TRBJ2-1, the V gene TRBV7-2, with TRBD2 identical over 10 bases. This CDR3 contains 13 residues. Germline-derived CDR1 and CDR2 are SGHTA and FQGNSA. The V segment lost 4 bases and the J segment 12 bases; nucleotides outside the gene matches: 6. This CDR3 reads CASSSPGLASQFF. As DNA, the CDR3 is TGTGCCAGCAGCTCTCCGGGACTAGCGTCGCAGTTCTTC.

The chain joins TRBV5-1 to TRBJ2-1; 7 bases agree with TRBD1. The CDR3 extends over 17 amino acids. Per germline, CDR1 SGHRS and CDR2 YFSETQ. The junction had 11 bases not matched to a gene; V was cut back by 1 base and J by 4 bases. This CDR3 is CASSLRTRTGDYNEQFF. The DNA for the CDR3 is TGCGCCAGCAGCTTGAGGACAAGGACAGGTGATTACAATGAGCAGTTCTTC.

V gene TRBV6-1 combines with J gene TRBJ2-1, with 7 bases fitting TRBD1. From germline, CDR1 is MNHNS and CDR2 SASEGT. The CDR3 loop spans 14 amino acids. With V trimmed by 3 bases and J by 9 bases, 8 bases remained unmatched. DNA of the CDR3: TGTGCCAGCAGTGAGGGGACAGAGGGGAGTGAGCAGTTCTTC. It codes for CASSEGTEGSEQFF.

J is TRBJ1-1 and V is TRBV28; perhaps TRBD1 as D (6 bases). The CDR3 covers 14 residues. The V end lost 3 bases, the J end lost 1 base, and 9 bases lay between the germline ends. The germline gives CDR1 MDHEN, CDR2 SYDVKM. CDR3 in DNA: TGTGCCAGCAGTTTTCCGACAGGGAACACTGAAGCTTTCTTT. The encoded protein is CASSFPTGNTEAFF.

The chain joins TRBV9 to TRBJ2-1; D may be TRBD2 (6 bases). V shed 3 bases and J shed 0 bases, with 19 bases lying between them. Per germline, CDR1 SGDLS and CDR2 YYNGEE. The CDR3 spans 18 residues. CDR3: CASSELSSSAPSYNEQFF. The CDR3 bases are TGTGCCAGCAGCGAACTCAGTTCTAGCGCTCCCTCCTACAATGAGCAGTTCTTC.

The rearrangement links TRBV30 to TRBJ1-5; 7 nucleotides line up with TRBD1. CDR1 GTSNPN and CDR2 SVGIG come from the germline V gene (reference sequence). V lost 4 bases to trimming and J lost 3 bases; unmatched junction nucleotides: 9. The CDR3 covers 15 residues. Here the CDR3 reads CAWNKIGQANQPQHF. Written as DNA, the CDR3 is TGTGCCTGGAACAAAATTGGACAGGCCAATCAGCCCCAGCATTTT.

This clone was counted only a few times. V gene TRBV30 combines with J gene TRBJ2-7; TRBD2 might be the D (7 bases). CDR1 and CDR2 from the germline V gene are GTSNPN and SVGIG (reference sequence). The V and J ends lost 1 base and 2 bases respectively, with 9 bases between them. There are 13 residues in the CDR3. The CDR3 sequence: CAWSGGGPYEQYF. CDR3 DNA sequence: TGTGCCTGGAGTGGGGGGGGCCCCTACGAGCAGTACTTC.

This sequence joins TRBV5-4 and TRBJ2-1; a possible D gene is TRBD1 (6 bases). The length of the CDR3 is 15 residues. The V and J ends lost 3 bases and 1 base respectively, with 11 bases between them. CDR1 is SGHNT and CDR2 is YYREEE in the germline V gene (reference sequence). The CDR3 protein is CASSSQGGSYNEQFF. CDR3 coding DNA: TGTGCCAGCAGCTCACAGGGTGGGTCCTACAATGAGCAGTTCTTC.

A few counts support this clone. The V gene is TRBV18, the J gene TRBJ1-2; tentative D call: TRBD1 (5 bases). The CDR3 runs to 13 residues. The germline CDR1 and CDR2 sequences are KGHSH and LQKENI. Deletions cut 4 bases from V and 6 bases from J, with 12 bases between. CDR3 loop: CASSLDRKDGYTF. Written as DNA, the CDR3 is TGTGCCAGCTCACTAGACAGAAAAGATGGCTACACCTTC.

The chain has TRBV19 and TRBJ1-4; the D gene is possibly TRBD1 (5 bases). The germline gives CDR1 LNHDA, CDR2 SQIVND (reference sequence). V lost 4 bases to trimming and J lost 6 bases, with 12 bases between them. CDR3 size: 14 residues. CDR3 DNA sequence: TGTGCCAGTAGTAAGTGGGGCGCGGATGAAAAACTGTTTTTT. It translates to CASSKWGADEKLFF. Filled out from reference TRBV19 and TRBJ1-4, the complete variable domain reads DGGITQSPKYLFRKEGQNVTLSCEQNLNHDAMYWYRQDPGQGLRLIYYSQIVNDFQKGDIAEGYSVSREKKESFPLTVTSAQKNPTAFYLCASSKWGADEKLFFGSGTQLSVL.

The V and J genes are TRBV5-1 and TRBJ2-2, with TRBD1 matching 8 bases. The CDR3 is 16 residues long. The germline gives CDR1 SGHRS, CDR2 YFSETQ. The V gene end was trimmed by 0 bases and the J gene end by 0 bases; junction bases not matched to a gene: 1. The CDR3: CASSLGQGTNTGELFF. The CDR3 region has the DNA TGCGCCAGCAGCTTGGGACAGGGGACGAACACCGGGGAGCTGTTTTTT.

This chain connects TRBV5-1 to TRBJ2-5; 9 nucleotides match TRBD2. V shed 2 bases, J shed 5 bases, and the junction held 4 bases outside the gene matches. The CDR3 is made up of 14 amino acids. Germline values: CDR1 SGHRS, CDR2 YFSETQ. CDR3 sequence reads: CASSLASGVETQYF. CDR3 in DNA: TGCGCCAGCAGCTTAGCTAGCGGGGTTGAGACCCAGTACTTC.

The chain joins TRBV27 to TRBJ2-7; D is unclear. Between the trimmed V and J ends, which lost 7 bases and 0 bases, there was a span of 4 bases. The CDR3 sequence is 11 residues long. Germline assignment: CDR1 MNHEY and CDR2 SMNVEV (reference sequence). The CDR3 is CASTLSYEQYF. For the CDR3, the DNA is TGTGCCAGCACCCTCTCCTACGAGCAGTACTTC.

This clone was seen once. The chain uses TRBV6-6 and TRBJ2-2; 8 positions match TRBD1. Looked up from germline, CDR1 is MNHNY and CDR2 is SVGAGI (reference sequence). Germline trimming cut 5 bases from V and 5 bases from J; bases unmatched to any gene: 4. This CDR3 has 14 residues. CDR3 sequence (DNA): TGTGCCAGCAGTCGACAGGGGCGAACCGGGGAGCTGTTTTTT. Its protein is CASSRQGRTGELFF.

CDR3: CASSDGLAFF. CDR3 nucleotides: TGTGCCAGCAGTGATGGACTGGCTTTCTTT. V usage is TRBV2 and J usage is TRBJ1-1; D is uncertain. The CDR3 consists of 10 residues. Looked up from germline, CDR1 is SNHLY and CDR2 is FYNNEI. Trimming removed 3 bases at V and 11 bases at J, with 7 bases between.

The chain has TRBV4-1 and TRBJ2-7; the D is unclear. Between the trimmed V and J ends, which lost 2 bases and 0 bases, there was a span of 11 bases. CDR1 is MGHRA, CDR2 YSYEKL, per germline. The CDR3 runs to 15 residues. In DNA, the CDR3 is TGCGCCAGCAGCCAAACGAACAGCCTCTCCTACGAGCAGTACTTC. Its translation is CASSQTNSLSYEQYF.

The rearrangement uses TRBV5-4 and TRBJ1-2; possible D gene TRBD1, 5 bases. The CDR3 has 15 residues. Germline V gene lookup returns CDR1 SGHNT and CDR2 YYREEE (reference sequence). V was pared by 6 bases and J by 7 bases, with 22 bases between. The CDR3: CASNLPPGREGGYTF. The CDR3 DNA reads TGTGCCAGCAATTTACCCCCCGGCAGGGAGGGTGGCTACACCTTC. Using reference TRBV5-4 and TRBJ1-2 for the parts outside the CDR3, the full variable domain is ETGVTQSPTHLIKTRGQQVTLRCSSQSGHNTVSWYQQALGQGPQFIFQYYREEENGRGNFPPRFSGLQFPNYSSELNVNALELDDSALYLCASNLPPGREGGYTFGSGTRLTVV.

The chain employs TRBV27 and TRBJ1-4, with 11 bases that match TRBD1. Germline CDR1 MNHEY, CDR2 SMNVEV (reference sequence). J was trimmed by 6 bases and V by 3 bases; bases with no gene match: 0. The CDR3 loop spans 14 amino acids. The DNA for the CDR3 is TGTGCCAGCAGTTTGGACAGGGGGCATGAAAAACTGTTTTTT. It encodes CASSLDRGHEKLFF.

Points on this clone: The junction differs from germline at one of its ends, possibly a read error. The gene calls are TRBV5-4 and TRBJ2-7; 9 nucleotides match TRBD2. This CDR3 has 15 amino acids. CDR1 is SGHNT, CDR2 YYREEE, per germline (reference sequence). The CDR3 DNA sequence: TGTGCCACCAGCCGGGGTAGCGGGGGTATCTACGAGCAGTACTTC. Translating gives CATSRGSGGIYEQYF.

The chain links TRBV5-4 to TRBJ2-3, with a weak D call TRBD2 (6 bases). V shed 0 bases and J shed 5 bases, with 28 bases lying between them. Germline lookup yields CDR1 SGHNT and CDR2 YYREEE (reference sequence). This CDR3 has 20 residues. Here the CDR3 reads CASSLDGSTYDRGGEDTQYF. The CDR3 DNA reads TGTGCCAGCAGCTTGGATGGTTCCACATACGACAGAGGAGGGGAAGATACGCAGTATTTT.

The CDR3 reads CASSRWTGNNEKLFF. CDR3 nucleotide sequence: TGCGCCAGCAGTCGTTGGACAGGTAATAATGAAAAACTGTTTTTT. J is TRBJ1-4 and V is TRBV23-1; 7 nucleotides line up with TRBD1. TRBV23-1 has ORF status, its function being uncertain. The CDR3 sequence is 15 residues long. V dropped 4 bases and J dropped 4; count of bases not matched to a gene: 6.

The V gene is TRBV4-1, the J gene TRBJ2-5; 7 bases map to TRBD2. The J call could be wrong; TRBJ2-7 is a better fit for the DNA end. The CDR3 covers 14 residues. CDR1 is MGHRA and CDR2 is YSYEKL in the germline V gene. CDR3 in DNA: TGCGCCAGCAGCCAAGGGCGGGAGACCTACGAGCAGTACTTC. This encodes CASSQGRETYEQYF.

With respect to this clone: One junction end does not reproduce the germline sequence, and a read error may be involved. J is TRBJ2-7 and V is TRBV7-8; 14 bases line up with TRBD2. The CDR3 covers 15 residues. Germline values: CDR1 SGHVS, CDR2 FQNEAQ. The CDR3 nucleotides are TGTGCCGGCAGCCCGGGACTAGCGGGAGTCCACGAGCAGTACTTC. Translated, it gives CAGSPGLAGVHEQYF. The entire variable domain, with the rest obtained from reference TRBV7-8 and TRBJ2-7, is as follows: GAGVSQSPRYKVAKRGQDVALRCDPISGHVSLFWYQQALGQGPEFLTYFQNEAQLDKSGLPSDRFFAERPEGSVSTLKIQRTQQEDSAVYLCAGSPGLAGVHEQYFGPGTRLTVT.

V gene TRBV5-1 combines with J gene TRBJ2-7; a possible D gene is TRBD2 (6 bases). The germline CDR1 and CDR2 sequences are SGHRS and YFSETQ. Trimming took 0 bases from V and 2 from J, leaving 9 bases between them. The CDR3 length is 14 residues. CDR3 sequence: CASSLAGGAYEQYF. As DNA, the CDR3 is TGCGCCAGCAGCTTGGCCGGCGGGGCCTACGAGCAGTACTTC. Using reference TRBV5-1 and TRBJ2-7 for the parts outside the CDR3, the full variable domain is KAGVTQTPRYLIKTRGQQVTLSCSPISGHRSVSWYQQTPGQGLQFLFEYFSETQRNKGNFPGRFSGRQFSNSRSEMNVSTLELGDSALYLCASSLAGGAYEQYFGPGTRLTVT.

The V gene is TRBV30, the J gene TRBJ2-3; 7 bases agree with TRBD1. CDR3 length: 16 residues. With 3 bases clipped from V and 2 bases from J, the junction kept 11 bases outside the gene matches. Germline V gene sequence: CDR1 GTSNPN, CDR2 SVGIG (reference sequence). The CDR3 region is CAWSDKVGTVTDTQYF. The CDR3 bases are TGTGCCTGGAGCGATAAGGTCGGGACAGTCACAGATACGCAGTATTTT.

This rearrangement joins TRBV30 to TRBJ1-1; D not certain. This CDR3 is 10 amino acids long. Trimming removed 6 bases from V and 4 bases from J, with 6 bases in between. The germline CDR1 and CDR2 sequences are GTSNPN and SVGIG (reference sequence). The CDR3 here is CACLITEAFF. The CDR3, as DNA: TGTGCCTGCTTAATCACTGAAGCTTTCTTT.